Below are 30 T cell receptor beta chains sequenced from a single sample in a study of patients and donors after allogeneic stem cell transplantation. TCRdb used MiXCR to reprocess the RT-PCR reads, holding one entry per CDR3 protein. The sample contains about 150,000 distinct CDR3 sequences, 30% to 45% of which appear only once. The sequenced sample was blood, either unsorted or a sorted T cell fraction (not recorded which). The receptors derive from a human donor who was either an allogeneic HSCT recipient or a stem cell or donor lymphocyte infusion donor (not recorded which). It is not recorded whose cells these are; they may come from a transplant donor.

The rearrangement uses TRBV6-1 and TRBJ2-7; D is unresolved. V lost 3 bases and J 4 bases, leaving 7 bases between the germline ends. The CDR3 has 12 amino acids. Germline loops: CDR1 MNHNS, CDR2 SASEGT. Written as DNA, the CDR3 is TGTGCCAGCAGTGATAAAAATTACGAGCAGTACGTC. Its protein product is CASSDKNYEQYV.

The rearrangement joins TRBV27 to TRBJ2-7; D call uncertain. The CDR3 spans 18 residues. Germline-derived CDR1 and CDR2 are MNHEY and SMNVEV (reference sequence). Between the trimmed V and J ends, which lost 0 bases and 2 bases, there was a span of 20 bases. CDR3 bases: TGTGCCAGCAGTTTATCCAAACACCCCGACTTAGGGCCCTACGAGCAGTACTTC. Protein product: CASSLSKHPDLGPYEQYF.

The sample holds many counts of this clonotype. The chain recombines TRBV20-1 with TRBJ1-2; D is perhaps TRBD1 (5 bases). Deletions cut 6 bases from V and 2 bases from J, with 13 bases between. Germline V lookup: CDR1 DFQATT, CDR2 SNEGSKA (reference sequence). The CDR3 has 13 residues. The CDR3 sequence: CSAPEGPNYGYTF. The DNA for the CDR3 is TGCAGTGCCCCCGAGGGGCCCAACTATGGCTACACCTTC.

A few counts support this clonotype. The J gene is TRBJ1-5, the V gene TRBV7-9; D not resolved. Germline CDR1 and CDR2: SEHNR and FQNEAQ (reference sequence). CDR3 size: 12 residues. The V end was cut by 5 bases, the J end by 5 bases, with 7 bases between. The CDR3 here is CASSDPHQPQHF. CDR3 DNA sequence: TGTGCCAGCAGCGACCCCCATCAGCCCCAGCATTTT.

This chain connects TRBV27 to TRBJ1-4; 7 bases agree with TRBD1. The V gene's germline CDR1 is MNHEY and CDR2 SMNVEV (reference sequence). The CDR3 is 13 amino acids. After removal of 6 bases from V and 5 bases from J, the junction contained 3 bases not matched to a gene. The CDR3 region is CASSQGGNEKLFF. The CDR3 nucleotides read TGTGCCAGCAGCCAGGGGGGAAATGAAAAACTGTTTTTT.

The chain carries TRBV7-9 and TRBJ1-1; D not resolved. Germline V CDR1 and CDR2: SEHNR, FQNEAQ (reference sequence). V was shortened by 5 bases and J by 4 bases, with 14 bases between the two germline ends. CDR3 length: 14 amino acids. CDR3: CASSPRRTPTEAFF. CDR3 coding DNA: TGTGCCAGCAGCCCCCGGCGGACTCCCACTGAAGCTTTCTTT.

The chain recombines TRBV5-1 with TRBJ2-5; D uncertain. The CDR3 sequence is 13 residues long. With 4 bases removed from V and 6 bases from J, the gap between germline ends came to 13 bases. Germline V lookup: CDR1 SGHRS, CDR2 YFSETQ. The CDR3 region has the DNA TGCGCCAGCAGCCCCCCGAGCCCGAAGACCCAGTACTTC. Its translation: CASSPPSPKTQYF.

This clonotype was found a few times. This sequence joins TRBV20-1 and TRBJ1-6; 12 bases are shared with TRBD1. The length of the CDR3 is 16 residues. Germline trimming cut 3 bases from V and 10 bases from J; bases unmatched to any gene: 10. The germline V gene encodes CDR1 DFQATT and CDR2 SNEGSKA (reference sequence). The CDR3 DNA reads TGCAGTGCTAGTTGGGGACAGGGGGCTTTAGGGTCACCCCTCCACTTT. It specifies CSASWGQGALGSPLHF.

This chain links TRBV4-2 with TRBJ1-1; no clear D gene. V shed 4 bases and J shed 1 base, with 10 bases lying between them. CDR1 and CDR2 (germline): LGHNA, YNFKEQ. The CDR3 totals 14 residues. DNA for the CDR3: TGTGCCAGCAGCCGCGTTTGGAGGAACACTGAAGCTTTCTTT. Translation: CASSRVWRNTEAFF.

The table lists this clonotype with a few counts. The rearrangement links TRBV12-3 or TRBV12-4 to TRBJ1-1; 8 nucleotides agree with TRBD1. The ends lost 6 bases at V and 6 bases at J; junction bases unmatched: 6. The CDR3 length is 13 residues. The CDR3 coding sequence is TGTGCCAGCAGCGTGGCAGGGGGCCCTGAAGCTTTCTTT. It translates to CASSVAGGPEAFF.

The chain is built from TRBV7-2 and TRBJ1-4, with D tentatively TRBD1 (5 bases). The V gene lost 1 base and the J gene lost 5 bases, with 8 bases spanning the gap. Germline CDR1 and CDR2: SGHTA and FQGNSA. This CDR3 spans 14 amino acids. The CDR3 DNA is TGTGCCAGCAGCTTAGAGGGACGAAATGAAAAACTGTTTTTT. Its translation: CASSLEGRNEKLFF.

The rearrangement links TRBV12-3 or TRBV12-4 to TRBJ1-6, with D uncertain. Trimming shortened V by 0 bases and J by 7 bases, and 16 bases separated the two germline ends. The CDR3 is made up of 17 amino acids. CDR3: CASSLAGEGSLNSPLHF. The CDR3 coding sequence is TGTGCCAGCAGTTTAGCGGGCGAGGGCAGCCTAAATTCACCCCTCCACTTT.

This clonotype was counted between two and nine times. The chain has TRBV29-1 and TRBJ1-2; the D gene is possibly TRBD1 (5 bases). The CDR3 is 12 residues long. V was clipped by 6 bases and J by 8 bases, with 16 bases between them. Germline loops: CDR1 SQVTM, CDR2 ANQGSEA. The DNA of the CDR3 is TGCAGCGTCGAGACCGGGGGACTGGGCTACACCTTC. Translating it yields CSVETGGLGYTF.

The V gene is TRBV12-3 or TRBV12-4, the J gene TRBJ1-6, with a tentative D call TRBD1 (5 bases). The CDR3 is 14 residues long. V lost 3 bases and J 10 bases, leaving 13 bases between the germline ends. CDR3 protein: CASSFWGKGSPLHF. CDR3 nucleotides: TGTGCCAGCAGTTTTTGGGGCAAGGGATCACCCCTCCACTTT.

This clonotype has more than one count but fewer than ten. The chain is built from TRBV12-3 or TRBV12-4 and TRBJ2-2; 7 nucleotides line up with TRBD1. V shed 5 bases and J 0 bases; nucleotides not matched to a gene: 6. CDR3 length: 16 amino acids. CDR3 protein: CASSPQGDANTGELFF. The CDR3 nucleotides read TGTGCCAGCAGTCCTCAGGGGGATGCGAACACCGGGGAGCTGTTTTTT.

This clonotype was counted between two and nine times. Here the CDR3 reads CASSYSDRPTYGYTF. The CDR3 nucleotides are TGTGCCAGCAGTTACTCGGACAGGCCCACGTATGGCTACACCTTC. This chain links TRBV6-5 with TRBJ1-2, with TRBD1 matching over 7 bases. The ends lost 0 bases at V and 5 bases at J; junction bases unmatched: 6. This CDR3 is 15 amino acids long. The germline V gene encodes CDR1 MNHEY and CDR2 SVGAGI.

The chain employs TRBV12-3 or TRBV12-4 and TRBJ2-7, with unresolved D. The CDR3 covers 12 residues. With 6 bases removed from V and 7 bases from J, the gap between germline ends came to 13 bases. As DNA, the CDR3 is TGTGCCAGCAGCCTCTTGGTTCGGGAGCAGTACTTC. Protein product: CASSLLVREQYF.

V is TRBV27 and J is TRBJ1-2; no clear D. Germline V lookup: CDR1 MNHEY, CDR2 SMNVEV (reference sequence). CDR3 size: 18 residues. Trimming cost V 4 bases and J 4 bases, with 25 bases left between them. In DNA, the CDR3 is TGTGCCAGCAGTTCAGTACTAGACGGGCCGGTCGGTAGCTATGGCTACACCTTC. It codes for CASSSVLDGPVGSYGYTF.

The chain has TRBV28 and TRBJ2-4; 7 bases line up with TRBD2. From germline, CDR1 is MDHEN and CDR2 SYDVKM. The CDR3 is 12 residues long. Trimming took 3 bases from V and 11 from J; bases not matched to a gene: 4. CDR3 in DNA: TGTGCCAGCAGTTTGGGGGGGACTTTTCAGTACTTC. This sequence encodes CASSLGGTFQYF.

The chain carries TRBV9 and TRBJ2-7; D ambiguous. Trimming took 2 bases from V and 7 from J, leaving 13 bases between them. CDR1 is SGDLS, CDR2 YYNGEE, per germline. CDR3 size: 13 residues. For the CDR3, the DNA is TGTGCCAGCAGCGTCTCTCCCGACCGGGAGCAGTACGTC. Its protein product is CASSVSPDREQYV.

Only a few counts were recorded for this clonotype. The V gene is TRBV3-1, the J gene TRBJ2-5; TRBD1 aligns across 9 bases. The CDR3 spans 16 residues. V lost 2 bases and J lost 5; bases outside the gene matches: 9. Germline lookup yields CDR1 LGHDT and CDR2 YNNKEL (reference sequence). CDR3 nucleotide sequence: TGTGCCAGCAGCCAAATATGGGACAGGGCGTTGGAGACCCAGTACTTC. Encoded protein: CASSQIWDRALETQYF.

This clonotype was seen only a few times. The V call is TRBV12-3 or TRBV12-4, the J call TRBJ1-6; unclear D gene. Trimming removed 5 bases at V and 10 bases at J, with 9 bases between. The CDR3 runs to 12 residues. The CDR3 DNA reads as TGTGCCAGCAGTCGCCCGGGGTCACCCCTCCACTTT. It is translated as CASSRPGSPLHF.

Only one count was recorded for this clonotype. The V call is TRBV5-6, the J call TRBJ1-4, with TRBD1 matching 8 bases. The CDR3 totals 16 residues. In germline, CDR1 is SGHDT, CDR2 YYEEEE. V shed 0 bases and J 3 bases; nucleotides not matched to a gene: 4. The CDR3 reads CASSLEPGGPNEKLFF. CDR3 bases: TGTGCCAGCAGCTTGGAGCCAGGGGGCCCTAATGAAAAACTGTTTTTT.

The chain employs TRBV7-9 and TRBJ1-1; a possible D gene is TRBD1 (6 bases). Trimming took off 8 bases at V and 1 base at J, with 17 bases between the two ends. The CDR3 is made up of 15 amino acids. Germline values: CDR1 SEHNR, CDR2 FQNEAQ (reference sequence). The CDR3 DNA sequence: TGTGCCAGCGCGGGGGGGGCCCCAAGGAACACTGAAGCTTTCTTT. Protein: CASAGGAPRNTEAFF.

The chain has TRBV5-1 and TRBJ2-1; D might be TRBD1 or TRBD2, each matching 5 bases. Germline CDR1 is SGHRS and CDR2 is YFSETQ. CDR3 length: 13 residues. V lost 0 bases to trimming and J lost 10 bases, with 11 bases between them. CDR3 residues: CASSLARGVEQFF. The CDR3 nucleotides are TGCGCCAGCAGCTTGGCCAGAGGGGTAGAGCAGTTCTTC.

The chain carries TRBV28 and TRBJ1-6, with 9 bases matching TRBD1. The germline V gene encodes CDR1 MDHEN and CDR2 SYDVKM. The CDR3 loop spans 16 amino acids. The ends lost 6 bases at V and 7 bases at J; junction bases unmatched: 10. The DNA for the CDR3 is TGTGCCAGCAGCCGTCTGGCGGGGACAGGGAATTCACCCCTCCACTTT. This encodes CASSRLAGTGNSPLHF.

The CDR3 bases are TGCAGTGCTTTAGGGTTTAACACTGAAGCTTTCTTT. Translation gives CSALGFNTEAFF. V and J are TRBV20-1 and TRBJ1-1; D is unresolved. Per germline, CDR1 DFQATT and CDR2 SNEGSKA (reference sequence). V lost 5 bases, J lost 2 bases, and 9 bases lay in between. This CDR3 comprises 12 residues.

This rearrangement joins TRBV20-1 to TRBJ1-1; D possibly corresponds to TRBD1 (5 bases). V lost 1 base to trimming and J lost 3 bases, with 12 bases between them. This CDR3 spans 14 amino acids. Germline values: CDR1 DFQATT, CDR2 SNEGSKA (reference sequence). The CDR3 loop is CSARVKGLDTEAFF. In DNA form, the CDR3 reads TGCAGTGCTAGAGTGAAGGGGTTGGACACTGAAGCTTTCTTT.

The CDR3 region has the DNA TGCGCCAGCAGCTTGGAGGGGGCAGTGTTTGGAAACACCATATATTTT. Amino acid sequence: CASSLEGAVFGNTIYF. J is TRBJ1-3 and V is TRBV5-1, with 7 nucleotides matching TRBD1. J gave up 3 bases and V 0 bases, and 6 bases lay outside the gene matches. The CDR3 totals 16 residues. CDR1 is SGHRS, CDR2 YFSETQ, per germline. The complete variable domain, with remaining parts taken from reference TRBV5-1 and TRBJ1-3, reads KAGVTQTPRYLIKTRGQQVTLSCSPISGHRSVSWYQQTPGQGLQFLFEYFSETQRNKGNFPGRFSGRQFSNSRSEMNVSTLELGDSALYLCASSLEGAVFGNTIYFGEGSWLTVV.

V and J are TRBV11-2 and TRBJ2-5; TRBD1 matches 7 bases. Losses at the gene ends were 6 bases for V and 5 bases for J; bases not matched to a gene: 3. Looked up from germline, CDR1 is SGHAT and CDR2 is FQNNGV. The CDR3 contains 12 residues. The CDR3 reads CASRSTGETQYF. The CDR3 coding sequence is TGTGCCAGCAGGTCGACAGGGGAGACCCAGTACTTC. Variable domain in full (rest from reference TRBV11-2 and TRBJ2-5): EAGVAQSPRYKIIEKRQSVAFWCNPISGHATLYWYQQILGQGPKLLIQFQNNGVVDDSQLPKDRFSAERLKGVDSTLKIQPAKLEDSAVYLCASRSTGETQYFGPGTRLLVL.